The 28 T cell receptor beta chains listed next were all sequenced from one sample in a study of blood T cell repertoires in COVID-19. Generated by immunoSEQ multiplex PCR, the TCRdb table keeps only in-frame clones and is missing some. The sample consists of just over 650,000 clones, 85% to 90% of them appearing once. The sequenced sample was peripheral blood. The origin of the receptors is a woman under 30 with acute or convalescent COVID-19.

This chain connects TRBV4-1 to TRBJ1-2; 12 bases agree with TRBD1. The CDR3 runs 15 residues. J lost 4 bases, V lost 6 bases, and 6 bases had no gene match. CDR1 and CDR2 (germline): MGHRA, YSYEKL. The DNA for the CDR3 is TGCGCCAGCAGAAAACCGGGACAGGGGGCCTATGGCTACACCTTC. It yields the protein CASRKPGQGAYGYTF.

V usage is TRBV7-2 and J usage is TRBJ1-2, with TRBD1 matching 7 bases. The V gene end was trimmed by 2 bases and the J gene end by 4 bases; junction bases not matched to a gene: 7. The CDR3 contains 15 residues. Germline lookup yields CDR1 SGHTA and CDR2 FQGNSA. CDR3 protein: CASSLRRQGFYGYTF. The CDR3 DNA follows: TGTGCCAGCAGCTTAAGGAGACAGGGTTTCTATGGCTACACCTTC.

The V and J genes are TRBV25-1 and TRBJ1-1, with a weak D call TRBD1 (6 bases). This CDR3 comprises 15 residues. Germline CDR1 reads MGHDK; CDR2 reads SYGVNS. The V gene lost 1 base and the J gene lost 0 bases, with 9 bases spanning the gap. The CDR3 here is CASSESAGVNTEAFF. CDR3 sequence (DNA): TGTGCCAGCAGTGAATCGGCAGGGGTGAACACTGAAGCTTTCTTT.

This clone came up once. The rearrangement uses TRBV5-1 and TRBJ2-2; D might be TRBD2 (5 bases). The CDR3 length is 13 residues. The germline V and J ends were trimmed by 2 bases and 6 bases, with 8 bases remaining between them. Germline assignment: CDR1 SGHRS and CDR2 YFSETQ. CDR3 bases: TGCGCCAGCAGCTTCCCCGGGGCCGGGGAGCTGTTTTTT. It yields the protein CASSFPGAGELFF.

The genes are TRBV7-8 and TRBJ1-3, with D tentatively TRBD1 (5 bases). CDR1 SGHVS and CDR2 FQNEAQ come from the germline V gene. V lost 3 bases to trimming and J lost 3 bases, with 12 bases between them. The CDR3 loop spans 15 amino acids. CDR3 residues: CASSLKGALGNTIYF. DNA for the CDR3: TGTGCCAGCAGCTTGAAAGGGGCCCTTGGAAACACCATATATTTT.

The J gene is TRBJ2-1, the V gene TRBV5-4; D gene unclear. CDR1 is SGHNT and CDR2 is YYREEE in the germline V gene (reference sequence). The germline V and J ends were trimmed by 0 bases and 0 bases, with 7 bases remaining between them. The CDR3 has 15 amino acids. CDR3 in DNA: TGTGCCAGCAGCTTGGACCCTAACTCCTACAATGAGCAGTTCTTC. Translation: CASSLDPNSYNEQFF.

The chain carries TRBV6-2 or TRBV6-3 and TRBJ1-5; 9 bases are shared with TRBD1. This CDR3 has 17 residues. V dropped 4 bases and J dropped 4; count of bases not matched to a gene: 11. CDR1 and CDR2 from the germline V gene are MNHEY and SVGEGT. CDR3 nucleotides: TGTGCCAGCAGTTCTCGGGACAGGGTGTTGAAAAATCAGCCCCAGCATTTT. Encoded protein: CASSSRDRVLKNQPQHF.

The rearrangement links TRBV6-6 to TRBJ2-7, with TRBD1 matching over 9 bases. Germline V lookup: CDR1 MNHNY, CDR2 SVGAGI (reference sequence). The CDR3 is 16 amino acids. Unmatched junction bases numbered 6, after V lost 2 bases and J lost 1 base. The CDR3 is CASSYTGGQGSYEQYF. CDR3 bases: TGTGCCAGCAGTTACACCGGGGGACAGGGTTCCTACGAGCAGTACTTC.

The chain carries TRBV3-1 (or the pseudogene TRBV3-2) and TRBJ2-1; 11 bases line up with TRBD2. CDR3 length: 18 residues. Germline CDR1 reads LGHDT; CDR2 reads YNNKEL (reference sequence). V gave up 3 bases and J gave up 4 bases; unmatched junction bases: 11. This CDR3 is CASSHRVAGGRRYNEQFF. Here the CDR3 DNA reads TGTGCCAGCAGCCATAGAGTAGCGGGGGGGCGTAGGTACAATGAGCAGTTCTTC.

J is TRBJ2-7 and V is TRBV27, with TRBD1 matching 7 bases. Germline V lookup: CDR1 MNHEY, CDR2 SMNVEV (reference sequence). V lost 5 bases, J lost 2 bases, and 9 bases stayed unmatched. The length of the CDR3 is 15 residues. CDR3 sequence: CASSLRQGSAYEQYF. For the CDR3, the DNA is TGTGCCAGCAGTCTCCGACAGGGTTCGGCCTACGAGCAGTACTTC.

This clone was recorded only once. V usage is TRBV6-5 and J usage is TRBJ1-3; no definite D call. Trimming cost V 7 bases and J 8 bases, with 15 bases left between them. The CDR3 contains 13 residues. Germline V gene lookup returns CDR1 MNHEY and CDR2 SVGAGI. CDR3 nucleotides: TGTGCCAGCAACCCCGGAGAGTATTACACCATATATTTT. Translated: CASNPGEYYTIYF.

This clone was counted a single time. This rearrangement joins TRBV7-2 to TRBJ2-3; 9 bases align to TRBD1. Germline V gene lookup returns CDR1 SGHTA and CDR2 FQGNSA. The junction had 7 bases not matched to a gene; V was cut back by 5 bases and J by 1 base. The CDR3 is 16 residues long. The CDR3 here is CASSPGQGIGTDTQYF. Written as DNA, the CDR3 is TGTGCCAGCAGCCCAGGACAGGGGATAGGCACAGATACGCAGTATTTT.

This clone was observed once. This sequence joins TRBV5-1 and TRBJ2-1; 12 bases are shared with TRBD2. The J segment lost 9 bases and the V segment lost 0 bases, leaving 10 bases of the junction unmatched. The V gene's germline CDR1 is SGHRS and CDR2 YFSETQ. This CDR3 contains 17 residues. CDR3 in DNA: TGCGCCAGCAGCTTGGCCCCTAGCGGGGGGGCTCAAGGTGAGCAGTTCTTC. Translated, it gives CASSLAPSGGAQGEQFF.

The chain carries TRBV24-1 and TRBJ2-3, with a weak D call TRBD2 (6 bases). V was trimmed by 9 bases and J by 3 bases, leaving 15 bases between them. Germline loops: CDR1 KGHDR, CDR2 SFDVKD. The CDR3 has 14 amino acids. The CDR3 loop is CATRGGVSTDTQYF. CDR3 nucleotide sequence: TGTGCCACCCGAGGCGGGGTTTCTACAGATACGCAGTATTTT.

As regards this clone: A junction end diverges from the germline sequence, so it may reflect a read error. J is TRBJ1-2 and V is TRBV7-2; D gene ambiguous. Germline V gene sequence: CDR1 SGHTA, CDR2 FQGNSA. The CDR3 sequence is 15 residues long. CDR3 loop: CASGFARSSLYGYTF. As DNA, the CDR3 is TGTGCCAGCGGCTTCGCGAGGAGCAGCCTATATGGCTACACCTTC.

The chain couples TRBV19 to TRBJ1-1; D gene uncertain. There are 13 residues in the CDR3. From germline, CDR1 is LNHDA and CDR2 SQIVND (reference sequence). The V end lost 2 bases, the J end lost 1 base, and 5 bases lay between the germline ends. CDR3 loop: CASSIQQNTEAFF. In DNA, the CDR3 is TGTGCCAGTAGTATACAACAGAACACTGAAGCTTTCTTT.

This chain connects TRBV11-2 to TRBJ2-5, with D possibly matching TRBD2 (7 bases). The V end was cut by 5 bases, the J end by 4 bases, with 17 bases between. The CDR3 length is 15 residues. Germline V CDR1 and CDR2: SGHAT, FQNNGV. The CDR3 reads CASSRRSRGAETQYF. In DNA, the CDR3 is TGTGCCAGCAGCCGCAGGAGCCGGGGGGCAGAGACCCAGTACTTC.

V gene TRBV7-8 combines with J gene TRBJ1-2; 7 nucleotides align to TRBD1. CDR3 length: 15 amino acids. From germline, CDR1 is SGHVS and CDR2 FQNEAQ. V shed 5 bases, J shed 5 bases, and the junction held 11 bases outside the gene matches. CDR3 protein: CASSGSSGTAYGYTF. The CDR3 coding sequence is TGTGCCAGCAGCGGGTCTTCGGGGACAGCTTATGGCTACACCTTC.

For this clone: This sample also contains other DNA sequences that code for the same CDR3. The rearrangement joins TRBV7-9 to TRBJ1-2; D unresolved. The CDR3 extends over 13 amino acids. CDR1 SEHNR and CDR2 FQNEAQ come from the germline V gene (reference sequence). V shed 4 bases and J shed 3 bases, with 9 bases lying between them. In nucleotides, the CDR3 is TGTGCCAGCAGCTCCCCAGGATACTATGGCTACACCTTC. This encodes CASSSPGYYGYTF. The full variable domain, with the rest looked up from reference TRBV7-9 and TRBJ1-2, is DTGVSQNPRHKITKRGQNVTFRCDPISEHNRLYWYRQTLGQGPEFLTYFQNEAQLEKSRLLSDRFSAERPKGSFSTLEIQRTEQGDSAMYLCASSSPGYYGYTFGSGTRLTVV.

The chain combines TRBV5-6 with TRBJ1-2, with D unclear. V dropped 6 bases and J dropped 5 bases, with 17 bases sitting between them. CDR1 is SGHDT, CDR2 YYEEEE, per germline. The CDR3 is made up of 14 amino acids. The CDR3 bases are TGTGCCAGCAACTATCCGACGGGTGGATATGGCTACACCTTC. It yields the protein CASNYPTGGYGYTF.

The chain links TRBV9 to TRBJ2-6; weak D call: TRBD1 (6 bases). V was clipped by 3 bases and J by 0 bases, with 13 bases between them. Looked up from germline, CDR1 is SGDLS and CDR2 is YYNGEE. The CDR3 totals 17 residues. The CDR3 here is CASSGTGQPSGANVLTF. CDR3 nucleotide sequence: TGTGCCAGCAGCGGTACTGGACAGCCCTCTGGGGCCAACGTCCTGACTTTC.

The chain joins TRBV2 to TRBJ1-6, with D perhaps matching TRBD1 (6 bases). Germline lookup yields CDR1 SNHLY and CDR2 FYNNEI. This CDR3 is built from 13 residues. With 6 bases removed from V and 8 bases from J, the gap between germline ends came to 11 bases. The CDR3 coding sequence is TGTGCCAGCAGCCCAGGGGCGGATTCACCCCTCCACTTT. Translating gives CASSPGADSPLHF.

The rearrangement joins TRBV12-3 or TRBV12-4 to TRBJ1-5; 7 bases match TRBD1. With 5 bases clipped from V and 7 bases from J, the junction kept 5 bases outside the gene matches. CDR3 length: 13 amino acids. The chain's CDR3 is CASSQGGRQPQHF. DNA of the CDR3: TGTGCCAGCAGTCAGGGGGGTAGGCAGCCCCAGCATTTT.

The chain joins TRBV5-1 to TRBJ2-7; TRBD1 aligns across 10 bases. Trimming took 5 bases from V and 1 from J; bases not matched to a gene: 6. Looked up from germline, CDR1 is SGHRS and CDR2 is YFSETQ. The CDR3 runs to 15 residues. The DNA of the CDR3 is TGCGCCAGCAGAACCGGGACAGGGGCTTCCTACGAGCAGTACTTC. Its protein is CASRTGTGASYEQYF.

The CDR3 spells CAWSVQQGGEAFF. DNA of the CDR3: TGTGCCTGGAGTGTACAGCAGGGGGGCGAAGCTTTCTTT. The V call is TRBV30, the J call TRBJ1-1, with 7 bases lining up with TRBD1. The CDR3 runs to 13 residues. Trimming cost V 0 bases and J 8 bases; bases outside gene matches: 6. Germline V CDR1 and CDR2: GTSNPN, SVGIG (reference sequence).

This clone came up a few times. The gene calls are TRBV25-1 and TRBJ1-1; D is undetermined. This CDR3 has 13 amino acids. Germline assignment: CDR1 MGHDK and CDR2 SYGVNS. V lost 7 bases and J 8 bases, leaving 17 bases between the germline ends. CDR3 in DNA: TGTGCCAGCATGAGCTTCGGAGCAAAAGAAGCTTTCTTT. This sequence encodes CASMSFGAKEAFF.

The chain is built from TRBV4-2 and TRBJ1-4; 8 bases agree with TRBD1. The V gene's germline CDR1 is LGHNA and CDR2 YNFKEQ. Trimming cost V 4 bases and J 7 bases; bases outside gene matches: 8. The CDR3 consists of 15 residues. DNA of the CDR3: TGTGCCAGCAGCCTCAGGGGGCGGGTGGTTGAAAAACTGTTTTTT. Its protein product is CASSLRGRVVEKLFF.

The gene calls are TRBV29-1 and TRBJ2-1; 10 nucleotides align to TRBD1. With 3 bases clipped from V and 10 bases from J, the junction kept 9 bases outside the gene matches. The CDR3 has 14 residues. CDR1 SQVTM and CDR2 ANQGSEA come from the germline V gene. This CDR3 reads CSVEPRDRGREQFF. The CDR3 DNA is TGCAGCGTTGAGCCCCGGGACAGGGGTCGGGAGCAGTTCTTC.